The 21 T cell receptor beta chains in this list originate from one sample, sequenced in a study of blood T cell repertoires in COVID-19 (TCRdb year 2020). The method behind the library was the immunoSEQ multiplex PCR assay. TCRdb carries this immuneACCESS record with in-frame sequences only. Its versions omit some clonotypes, under half of them owing to an unresolved V gene in the studies checked, with the rest unexplained. This sample lists fewer than 500,000 clones; roughly 90% were detected once. The top ten hold around 0.92% of the sample. Sequencing used peripheral blood. The receptor set was obtained from a man between 18 and 35 years old with COVID-19, enrolled during active disease.

The V call is TRBV18, the J call TRBJ2-2, with 7 bases lining up with TRBD1. CDR1 and CDR2 (germline): KGHSH, LQKENI. This CDR3 contains 16 residues. After removal of 3 bases from V and 2 bases from J, the junction contained 6 bases not matched to a gene. This CDR3 reads CASSPGTVDNTGELFF. Here the CDR3 DNA reads TGTGCCAGCTCACCGGGGACAGTAGATAACACCGGGGAGCTGTTTTTT. Full variable domain (rest looked up from reference TRBV18 and TRBJ2-2): NAGVMQNPRHLVRRRGQEARLRCSPMKGHSHVYWYRQLPEEGLKFMVYLQKENIIDESGMPKERFSAEFPKEGPSILRIQQVVRGDSAAYFCASSPGTVDNTGELFFGEGSRLTVL.

This chain links TRBV18 with TRBJ1-5; 10 nucleotides line up with TRBD1. The CDR3 runs 16 residues. Germline values: CDR1 KGHSH, CDR2 LQKENI. The J segment lost 3 bases and the V segment lost 3 bases, leaving 5 bases of the junction unmatched. CDR3 sequence (DNA): TGTGCCAGCTCACCGCAGGGACAGGGGATCAATCAGCCCCAGCATTTT. Its protein is CASSPQGQGINQPQHF.

This chain links TRBV19 with TRBJ2-3; 8 bases match TRBD1. The CDR3 runs 17 residues. Germline V lookup: CDR1 LNHDA, CDR2 SQIVND (reference sequence). V lost 7 bases, J lost 2 bases, and 14 bases stayed unmatched. CDR3 loop: CASTSVGGQGITDTQYF. CDR3 coding DNA: TGTGCCAGTACCTCCGTGGGAGGACAGGGTATCACAGATACGCAGTATTTT.

The chain couples TRBV7-8 to TRBJ1-4; 7 nucleotides agree with TRBD1. Germline CDR1 and CDR2: SGHVS and FQNEAQ. J lost 5 bases, V lost 0 bases, and 6 bases had no gene match. This CDR3 spans 16 amino acids. CDR3 region: CASSLAVDRINEKLFF. The CDR3, as DNA: TGTGCCAGCAGCTTAGCGGTGGACAGGATAAATGAAAAACTGTTTTTT.

A remark on this clone: One end of the junction fails to match germline, which may point to a read error. V gene TRBV19 combines with J gene TRBJ2-5; TRBD2 aligns across 15 bases. Germline V gene data show CDR1 as LNHDA and CDR2 as SQIVND (reference sequence). CDR3 length equals 13 residues. The CDR3 DNA is TGTTCCAGTGGGACTAGCGGGGGGGAGACCCAGTACTTC. Protein sequence: CSSGTSGGETQYF. The full variable domain, completed using reference TRBV19 and TRBJ2-5, is DGGITQSPKYLFRKEGQNVTLSCEQNLNHDAMYWYRQDPGQGLRLIYYSQIVNDFQKGDIAEGYSVSREKKESFPLTVTSAQKNPTAFYLCSSGTSGGETQYFGPGTRLLVL.

The V gene is TRBV10-1, the J gene TRBJ2-3, with 8 bases fitting TRBD2. In germline, CDR1 is WNHNN, CDR2 SYGVQD (reference sequence). CDR3 length equals 19 residues. The V and J ends lost 3 bases and 9 bases, in that order; junction bases with no gene match: 23. The CDR3 is CASSDPSGGSGACRYTQYF. For the CDR3, the DNA is TGCGCCAGCAGTGACCCATCCGGCGGTAGCGGGGCCTGCCGTTACACGCAGTATTTT.

The gene calls are TRBV12-1 and TRBJ2-7; TRBD2 is the table's D call and was not checked against the DNA. TRBV12-1 is assigned pseudogene status. The CDR3 is 15 residues long. The CDR3 loop reads CASSASDSCSYEQYF. CDR3 nucleotide sequence: TGTGCCAGCAGCGCCTCCGACTCATGCTCCTACGAGCAGTACTTC.

V usage is TRBV5-1 and J usage is TRBJ2-6; 9 nucleotides match TRBD2. Losses at the gene ends were 3 bases for V and 4 bases for J; bases not matched to a gene: 5. The CDR3 covers 16 residues. Looked up from germline, CDR1 is SGHRS and CDR2 is YFSETQ. DNA for the CDR3: TGCGCCAGCAGCTCAGCGGGGGGTCCCGGGGCCAACGTCCTGACTTTC. Translating gives CASSSAGGPGANVLTF.

The chain couples TRBV5-1 to TRBJ2-2; D perhaps matches TRBD2 (6 bases). The germline V and J ends were trimmed by 4 bases and 0 bases, with 10 bases remaining between them. The CDR3 runs 15 residues. Germline values: CDR1 SGHRS, CDR2 YFSETQ. The CDR3 DNA follows: TGCGCCAGCAGCCCCGGGGACTCGAACACCGGGGAGCTGTTTTTT. Translated: CASSPGDSNTGELFF.

The CDR3 loop is CASSQLAEFSYNEQFF. In nucleotides, the CDR3 is TGTGCCAGCAGTCAACTAGCGGAGTTCTCCTACAATGAGCAGTTCTTC. The chain links TRBV4-2 to TRBJ2-1, with 8 bases that match TRBD2. Trimming removed 6 bases from V and 0 bases from J; junction bases left unmatched: 7. CDR1 and CDR2 from the germline V gene are LGHNA and YNFKEQ. CDR3 length: 16 residues.

Points on this clone: The junction departs from the called germline gene at one end, perhaps through a read error. V is TRBV7-7 and J is TRBJ2-3; 10 bases align to TRBD2. CDR1 and CDR2 from the germline V gene are SSHAT and FNYEAQ (reference sequence). CDR3 size: 15 residues. DNA of the CDR3: TGTGCTAGCAGTCGGGCTAGCGGGAGTTCAGATACGCAGTATTTT. Amino acid sequence: CASSRASGSSDTQYF.

V usage is TRBV30 and J usage is TRBJ2-1; 9 bases map to TRBD2. J gave up 4 bases and V 2 bases, and 3 bases lay outside the gene matches. The V gene's germline CDR1 is GTSNPN and CDR2 SVGIG (reference sequence). The CDR3 length is 14 residues. CDR3 bases: TGTGCCTGGAGTCAGACTAGCGGTTACAATGAGCAGTTCTTC. Translating it yields CAWSQTSGYNEQFF.

The chain is built from TRBV5-6 and TRBJ1-1; D uncertain. Germline CDR1 reads SGHDT; CDR2 reads YYEEEE. The V end lost 4 bases, the J end lost 0 bases, and 7 bases lay between the germline ends. CDR3 size: 13 residues. This CDR3 reads CASSPYMNTEAFF. CDR3 sequence (DNA): TGTGCCAGCAGCCCTTATATGAACACTGAAGCTTTCTTT. Supplemented by reference TRBV5-6 and TRBJ1-1, the full variable domain reads DAGVTQSPTHLIKTRGQQVTLRCSPKSGHDTVSWYQQALGQGPQFIFQYYEEEERQRGNFPDRFSGHQFPNYSSELNVNALLLGDSALYLCASSPYMNTEAFFGQGTRLTVV.

V usage is TRBV5-1 and J usage is TRBJ2-2, with 14 bases fitting TRBD2. The CDR3 length is 20 residues. Losses at the gene ends were 1 base for V and 2 bases for J; bases not matched to a gene: 10. Germline V gene sequence: CDR1 SGHRS, CDR2 YFSETQ. This CDR3 is CASSLYPGLAGAANTGELFF. The CDR3 region has the DNA TGCGCCAGCAGCTTGTACCCGGGACTAGCGGGAGCGGCTAACACCGGGGAGCTGTTTTTT.

Only a few counts were recorded for this clone. J is TRBJ2-3 and V is TRBV7-3; 11 nucleotides line up with TRBD1. The junction had 2 bases not matched to a gene; V was cut back by 5 bases and J by 4 bases. The germline gives CDR1 SGHTA, CDR2 FQGTGA. The CDR3 consists of 14 residues. CDR3 loop: CASSEGQGADTQYF. The CDR3 DNA reads as TGTGCCAGCAGCGAGGGACAGGGGGCAGATACGCAGTATTTT. Supplemented by reference TRBV7-3 and TRBJ2-3, the full variable domain reads GAGVSQTPSNKVTEKGKYVELRCDPISGHTALYWYRQSLGQGPEFLIYFQGTGAADDSGLPNDRFFAVRPEGSVSTLKIQRTERGDSAVYLCASSEGQGADTQYFGPGTRLTVL.

The chain uses TRBV4-1 and TRBJ2-3; 7 bases are a match to TRBD1. The germline gives CDR1 MGHRA, CDR2 YSYEKL. Trimming at V came to 7 bases and at J to 1 base, leaving 8 bases not matched to a gene. This CDR3 is 15 amino acids long. CDR3 DNA: TGCGCCAGCACCCCGAGGCAGGGGGGCACAGATACGCAGTATTTT. Protein product: CASTPRQGGTDTQYF.

The chain uses TRBV6-1 and TRBJ1-1; a weak D match, TRBD1 (6 bases). This CDR3 is built from 14 residues. V dropped 3 bases and J dropped 3 bases, with 11 bases sitting between them. Germline values: CDR1 MNHNS, CDR2 SASEGT. CDR3 loop: CASSDRGHDTEAFF. For the CDR3, the DNA is TGTGCCAGCAGTGACAGGGGCCATGACACTGAAGCTTTCTTT.

V and J are TRBV5-4 and TRBJ2-7, with 10 bases that match TRBD1. V dropped 0 bases and J dropped 3; count of bases not matched to a gene: 0. The CDR3 has 14 residues. Germline V gives CDR1 SGHNT, CDR2 YYREEE (reference sequence). The CDR3 sequence: CASSLGTGGYEQYF. The CDR3 region has the DNA TGTGCCAGCAGCTTGGGGACAGGGGGCTACGAGCAGTACTTC.

The genes are TRBV7-9 and TRBJ1-3; no clear D gene. Germline CDR1 is SEHNR and CDR2 is FQNEAQ (reference sequence). This CDR3 has 16 amino acids. Trimming pared 5 bases from V and 0 bases from J, leaving 14 bases between. Written as DNA, the CDR3 is TGTGCCAGCAGCCGAAACCAGAACCCCTCTGGAAACACCATATATTTT. Translated, it gives CASSRNQNPSGNTIYF. Variable domain in full (rest from reference TRBV7-9 and TRBJ1-3): DTGVSQNPRHKITKRGQNVTFRCDPISEHNRLYWYRQTLGQGPEFLTYFQNEAQLEKSRLLSDRFSAERPKGSFSTLEIQRTEQGDSAMYLCASSRNQNPSGNTIYFGEGSWLTVV.

The V gene is TRBV3-1 (or the pseudogene TRBV3-2), the J gene TRBJ1-1; D is unclear. CDR1 LGHDT and CDR2 YNNKEL come from the germline V gene (reference sequence). CDR3 length: 10 amino acids. Trimming took 11 bases from V and 12 from J, leaving 16 bases between them. As DNA, the CDR3 is TGTGCCGCTGGCAGGCCAGAGACTTTCTTT. As protein: CAAGRPETFF.

The chain carries TRBV10-3 and TRBJ2-7; 9 bases match TRBD2. Germline-derived CDR1 and CDR2 are ENHRY and SYGVKD. The ends lost 4 bases at V and 3 bases at J; junction bases unmatched: 4. CDR3 size: 14 residues. The CDR3 region is CAISVERGDYEQYF. The CDR3 coding sequence is TGTGCCATCAGTGTCGAGCGGGGGGACTACGAGCAGTACTTC.